These 20 T cell receptor beta chains were all obtained from the same sample, sequenced in a study of CD8+ T cells in alopecia areata. RNA extraction was followed by reverse transcription into cDNA, which acted as the sequencing template. The protocol was immunoSEQ multiplex PCR, while the TCRdb copy is restricted to in-frame clones and leaves out a portion. Of 100,000 to 130,000 clones listed, around 84% are singletons. Specified treatment: oral pan-JAK inhibitor, 5-10 mg twice daily. The sequencing here drew on CD8+ T cells sorted from blood, taken at week 24, from a patient treated with tofacitinib. Receptors were obtained from a human donor with alopecia areata.

This sequence joins TRBV13 and TRBJ2-5; 9 bases map to TRBD2. The germline V gene encodes CDR1 PRHDT and CDR2 FYEKMQ (reference sequence). The CDR3 loop spans 14 amino acids. V lost 5 bases and J lost 1; bases outside the gene matches: 2. DNA for the CDR3: TGTGCCAGCAGCCGTAGCGGGGGCCAAGAGACCCAGTACTTC. Protein sequence: CASSRSGGQETQYF.

This rearrangement joins TRBV5-1 to TRBJ1-1; tentative D call: TRBD1 (5 bases). CDR1 SGHRS and CDR2 YFSETQ come from the germline V gene. V lost 4 bases and J 5 bases, leaving 12 bases between the germline ends. The CDR3 consists of 13 residues. The CDR3 bases are TGCGCCAGCAGCACCCAAGGGACGACTGAAGCTTTCTTT. It translates to CASSTQGTTEAFF.

The J gene is TRBJ2-1, the V gene TRBV5-5, with 11 bases identical to TRBD2. This CDR3 has 16 amino acids. Germline V gene sequence: CDR1 SGHKS, CDR2 YYEKEE (reference sequence). V shed 2 bases and J 4 bases; nucleotides not matched to a gene: 5. CDR3 nucleotide sequence: TGTGCCAGCAGCTTTATAGCGGGGGGGCCTTACAATGAGCAGTTCTTC. It is translated as CASSFIAGGPYNEQFF.

This clone was picked up one time. The gene calls are TRBV11-2 and TRBJ2-1, with D unresolved. V lost 4 bases and J lost 7, with 8 bases in between. Germline CDR1 is SGHAT and CDR2 is FQNNGV. CDR3 length equals 12 residues. The CDR3 nucleotides are TGTGCCAGCAGCTCCGGACGGAATGAGCAGTTCTTC. Its translation: CASSSGRNEQFF.

The rearrangement links TRBV4-2 to TRBJ2-3; a weak D match, TRBD1 (5 bases). The CDR3 covers 19 residues. Per germline, CDR1 LGHNA and CDR2 YNFKEQ. V was shortened by 0 bases and J by 0 bases, with 19 bases between the two germline ends. The chain's CDR3 is CASSQDRAGPLGSTDTQYF. The CDR3 DNA is TGTGCCAGCAGCCAAGATCGAGCAGGGCCTCTTGGGAGCACAGATACGCAGTATTTT.

The chain is built from TRBV7-2 and TRBJ2-1; D gene unclear. Germline lookup yields CDR1 SGHTA and CDR2 FQGNSA. The CDR3 has 13 residues. Trimming took off 1 base at V and 2 bases at J, with 3 bases between the two ends. The CDR3 region is CASSLGTYNEQFF. The CDR3 bases are TGTGCCAGCAGCTTAGGGACCTACAATGAGCAGTTCTTC.

The genes are TRBV7-2 and TRBJ1-1; possibly TRBD1 for D (6 bases). CDR1 is SGHTA and CDR2 is FQGNSA in the germline V gene. V lost 5 bases and J 11 bases, leaving 15 bases between the germline ends. The CDR3 length is 12 residues. The CDR3 protein is CASSQTSGVAFF. CDR3 DNA: TGTGCCAGCAGCCAAACCTCAGGGGTTGCTTTCTTT.

The V call is TRBV7-2, the J call TRBJ2-7; TRBD2 might be the D (6 bases). There are 14 residues in the CDR3. Germline lookup yields CDR1 SGHTA and CDR2 FQGNSA. The V end was cut by 0 bases, the J end by 3 bases, with 9 bases between. The chain's CDR3 is CASSLATGGYEQYF. The CDR3 region has the DNA TGTGCCAGCAGCTTAGCGACCGGGGGCTACGAGCAGTACTTC.

V is TRBV19 and J is TRBJ1-5; weak D call: TRBD1 (5 bases). CDR1 and CDR2 from the germline V gene are LNHDA and SQIVND (reference sequence). V gave up 6 bases and J gave up 5 bases, with 8 bases separating them. The length of the CDR3 is 12 residues. The CDR3, as DNA: TGTGCCAGTAGGTCAGGGCATCAGCCCCAGCATTTT. This encodes CASRSGHQPQHF.

CDR3 nucleotide sequence: TGTGCCAGCAGAAACGGACAGGATCCGTACTATGGCTACACCTTC. This encodes CASRNGQDPYYGYTF. The J gene is TRBJ1-2, the V gene TRBV6-5; 7 positions match TRBD1. The CDR3 length is 15 residues. J gave up 3 bases and V 6 bases, and 10 bases lay outside the gene matches. Germline CDR1 MNHEY, CDR2 SVGAGI.

This sequence joins TRBV6-1 and TRBJ2-7; D gene ambiguous. In germline, CDR1 is MNHNS, CDR2 SASEGT. CDR3 length: 14 residues. Deletions cut 3 bases from V and 0 bases from J, with 9 bases between. The CDR3 DNA is TGTGCCAGCAGTGAGGATATGGACTCCTACGAGCAGTACTTC. This gives the protein CASSEDMDSYEQYF.

This rearrangement joins TRBV19 to TRBJ2-3, with 16 bases matching TRBD2. Germline assignment: CDR1 LNHDA and CDR2 SQIVND (reference sequence). The J segment lost 4 bases and the V segment lost 5 bases, leaving 9 bases of the junction unmatched. The CDR3 is 18 amino acids. CDR3 region: CASSPRPGLAGGADTQYF. In DNA, the CDR3 is TGTGCCAGTAGTCCTCGCCCGGGACTAGCGGGGGGGGCAGATACGCAGTATTTT.

This chain links TRBV7-8 with TRBJ1-2; the match to TRBD1 covers 8 bases. Trimming took 5 bases from V and 4 from J; bases not matched to a gene: 9. The CDR3 is 15 residues long. In germline, CDR1 is SGHVS, CDR2 FQNEAQ. This CDR3 reads CASSPNAGTGYGYTF. The CDR3 bases are TGTGCCAGCAGCCCAAATGCCGGGACAGGCTATGGCTACACCTTC.

The J gene is TRBJ2-7, the V gene TRBV7-2, with D possibly matching TRBD1 (5 bases). CDR1 is SGHTA and CDR2 is FQGNSA in the germline V gene. Trimming removed 1 base at V and 2 bases at J, with 12 bases between. The CDR3 covers 15 residues. The CDR3 is CASSLGGHRPYEQYF. CDR3 in DNA: TGTGCCAGCAGCTTAGGAGGACACCGCCCCTACGAGCAGTACTTC.

V is TRBV29-1 and J is TRBJ2-1, with 7 positions matching TRBD1. Looked up from germline, CDR1 is SQVTM and CDR2 is ANQGSEA. The CDR3 runs to 14 residues. The V and J ends lost 7 bases and 4 bases, in that order; junction bases with no gene match: 10. The CDR3 loop reads CSGAGTAKYNEQFF. As DNA, the CDR3 is TGCAGCGGGGCCGGGACAGCTAAATACAATGAGCAGTTCTTC.

This clone was found a few times. This chain connects TRBV7-9 to TRBJ2-7; D is undetermined. CDR3 length: 16 amino acids. V lost 4 bases to trimming and J lost 3 bases, with 19 bases between them. The germline V gene has CDR1 SEHNR and CDR2 FQNEAQ (reference sequence). DNA for the CDR3: TGTGCCAGCAGCTCCCCCGAGGTGGTTCCCCTCTACGAGCAGTACTTC. Encoded protein: CASSSPEVVPLYEQYF. Full variable domain (rest looked up from reference TRBV7-9 and TRBJ2-7): DTGVSQNPRHKITKRGQNVTFRCDPISEHNRLYWYRQTLGQGPEFLTYFQNEAQLEKSRLLSDRFSAERPKGSFSTLEIQRTEQGDSAMYLCASSSPEVVPLYEQYFGPGTRLTVT.

V and J are TRBV30 and TRBJ2-5; maybe TRBD1 (6 bases). From germline, CDR1 is GTSNPN and CDR2 SVGIG (reference sequence). V dropped 5 bases and J dropped 2 bases, with 21 bases sitting between them. This CDR3 spans 16 amino acids. DNA for the CDR3: TGTGCCTGGGGAGAGCCCGGGACAAACATTCAAGAGACCCAGTACTTC. Its translation is CAWGEPGTNIQETQYF.

The V and J genes are TRBV19 and TRBJ2-1; a possible D gene is TRBD2 (6 bases). This CDR3 is built from 15 residues. The V gene's germline CDR1 is LNHDA and CDR2 SQIVND (reference sequence). Trimming pared 5 bases from V and 4 bases from J, leaving 15 bases between. The DNA for the CDR3 is TGTGCCAGTAGTCCGGGGGAGATAGGTTACAATGAGCAGTTCTTC. Encoded protein: CASSPGEIGYNEQFF.

The chain recombines TRBV18 with TRBJ2-3, with 8 bases lining up with TRBD2. There are 16 residues in the CDR3. Germline V gene lookup returns CDR1 KGHSH and CDR2 LQKENI. Trimming cost V 1 base and J 2 bases; bases outside gene matches: 5. CDR3 coding DNA: TGTGCCAGCTCACCACGGCTAGCGGGCCCCACAGATACGCAGTATTTT. It is translated as CASSPRLAGPTDTQYF.

The V and J genes are TRBV29-1 and TRBJ2-2; no clear D. The V gene lost 0 bases and the J gene lost 6 bases, with 14 bases spanning the gap. Per germline, CDR1 SQVTM and CDR2 ANQGSEA. The CDR3 sequence is 15 residues long. Here the CDR3 DNA reads TGCAGCGTTGAAGATCAAGGCAGGCCCGCCGGGGAGCTGTTTTTT. Protein sequence: CSVEDQGRPAGELFF.